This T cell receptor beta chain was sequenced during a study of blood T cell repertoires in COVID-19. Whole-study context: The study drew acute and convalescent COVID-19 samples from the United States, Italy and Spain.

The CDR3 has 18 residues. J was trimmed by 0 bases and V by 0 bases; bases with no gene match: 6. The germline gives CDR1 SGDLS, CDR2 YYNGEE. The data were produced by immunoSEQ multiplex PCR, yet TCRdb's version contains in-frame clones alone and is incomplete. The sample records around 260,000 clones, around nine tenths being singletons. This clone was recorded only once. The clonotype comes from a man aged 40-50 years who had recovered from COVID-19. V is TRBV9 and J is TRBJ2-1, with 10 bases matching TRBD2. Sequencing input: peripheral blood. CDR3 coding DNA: TGTGCCAGCAGCGTAGAAAGCGGGGGGGCGAGCTCCTACAATGAGCAGTTCTTC. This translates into CASSVESGGASSYNEQFF.